One and the same sample provided the 30 T cell receptor beta chains below, sequenced in a study of CD8 T cells in Susac syndrome. Random hexamers were used to reverse transcribe the RNA input (about 0.5 to 1 ug). TCRdb recomputed calls from the immunoSEQ multiplex PCR reads with MiXCR, one row per CDR3 protein. There are 200,000 to 250,000 distinct CDR3 sequences in the sample; around 95% occur only once, and approximately 0.082% lies in the top ten. The sample was CD4+ T cells from PBMCs. These receptors all stem from a human donor with multiple sclerosis.

This clonotype showed up just once. The chain uses TRBV29-1 and TRBJ2-2; 10 bases line up with TRBD2. The CDR3 runs 14 residues. V was clipped by 7 bases and J by 6 bases; unmatched bases: 8. Germline loops: CDR1 SQVTM, CDR2 ANQGSEA. CDR3 amino acids: CSAAAGGKAGELFF. In DNA, the CDR3 is TGCAGCGCCGCAGCGGGGGGGAAGGCCGGGGAGCTGTTTTTT.

This clonotype was seen once. This chain links TRBV3-1 with TRBJ1-4; D is undetermined. The V and J ends lost 0 bases and 5 bases respectively, with 10 bases between them. The CDR3 is 15 residues long. The germline gives CDR1 LGHDT, CDR2 YNNKEL (reference sequence). The CDR3 sequence: CASSQDLRRNEKLFF. In nucleotides, the CDR3 is TGTGCCAGCAGCCAAGACCTACGGAGGAATGAAAAACTGTTTTTT.

This chain joins TRBV20-1 and TRBJ2-3; 12 bases line up with TRBD2. Germline CDR1 is DFQATT and CDR2 is SNEGSKA (reference sequence). This CDR3 contains 15 residues. V lost 3 bases and J lost 2; bases outside the gene matches: 3. The CDR3 region has the DNA TGCAGTGCTAGTCCTAGCGGGGGGGCCACAGATACGCAGTATTTT. It yields the protein CSASPSGGATDTQYF.

The rearrangement uses TRBV30 and TRBJ2-5; D not resolved. Looked up from germline, CDR1 is GTSNPN and CDR2 is SVGIG (reference sequence). CDR3 size: 10 residues. Trimming took off 2 bases at V and 5 bases at J, with 3 bases between the two ends. The CDR3 sequence: CAWSTETQYF. The DNA of the CDR3 is TGTGCCTGGAGTACGGAGACCCAGTACTTC.

The chain uses TRBV19 and TRBJ2-5; D uncertain. Germline loops: CDR1 LNHDA, CDR2 SQIVND (reference sequence). V shed 2 bases and J shed 1 base, with 8 bases lying between them. The CDR3 loop spans 14 amino acids. CDR3 protein: CASSIRGVQETQYF. The CDR3 region has the DNA TGTGCCAGTAGTATACGAGGAGTCCAAGAGACCCAGTACTTC.

The chain carries TRBV12-3 or TRBV12-4 and TRBJ2-7, with 8 nucleotides matching TRBD2. The CDR3 loop spans 18 amino acids. J lost 1 base, V lost 6 bases, and 17 bases had no gene match. The CDR3 DNA is TGTGCCAGCAGAGGAACAGGGAGTAGCGGGGTACTGTCCTACGAGCAGTACTTC. Its translation is CASRGTGSSGVLSYEQYF.

The chain is built from TRBV30 and TRBJ2-2, with D uncertain. Trimming left V 2 bases short and J 4 bases short, with 5 bases between. The CDR3 spans 12 residues. The germline V gene has CDR1 GTSNPN and CDR2 SVGIG (reference sequence). The CDR3 sequence is CAWSPFTGELFF. DNA of the CDR3: TGTGCCTGGAGTCCCTTCACCGGGGAGCTGTTTTTT.

The chain uses TRBV20-1 and TRBJ1-5; D gene ambiguous. Trimming removed 2 bases from V and 5 bases from J, with 10 bases in between. CDR1 is DFQATT, CDR2 SNEGSKA, per germline (reference sequence). This CDR3 region has 13 residues. The CDR3 nucleotides read TGCAGTGCTAGAAGCGAGGTGGATCAGCCCCAGCATTTT. Amino acid sequence: CSARSEVDQPQHF.

The genes are TRBV4-2 and TRBJ2-1; D is uncertain. CDR1 is LGHNA, CDR2 YNFKEQ, per germline. V gave up 4 bases and J gave up 4 bases, with 11 bases separating them. This CDR3 contains 14 residues. The CDR3 bases are TGTGCCAGCAGCCCAACGGCGCTTTACAATGAGCAGTTCTTC. The encoded protein is CASSPTALYNEQFF.

This clonotype occurred once. The chain recombines TRBV29-1 with TRBJ1-3; D perhaps matches TRBD1 (5 bases). The V end lost 5 bases, the J end lost 0 bases, and 11 bases lay between the germline ends. This CDR3 is 14 amino acids long. Germline loops: CDR1 SQVTM, CDR2 ANQGSEA. For the CDR3, the DNA is TGCAGCGTTCTCGGGACGGCCTCTGGAAACACCATATATTTT. The encoded protein is CSVLGTASGNTIYF.

The chain is built from TRBV7-2 and TRBJ1-5; 7 positions agree with TRBD1. Trimming took 0 bases from V and 1 from J; bases not matched to a gene: 3. CDR1 is SGHTA and CDR2 is FQGNSA in the germline V gene. This CDR3 contains 16 residues. The CDR3 spells CASSLATGISNQPQHF. In nucleotides, the CDR3 is TGTGCCAGCAGCTTAGCGACAGGGATAAGCAATCAGCCCCAGCATTTT.

The chain links TRBV24-1 to TRBJ2-3; D gene uncertain. Germline-derived CDR1 and CDR2 are KGHDR and SFDVKD. The CDR3 has 13 amino acids. V was pared by 6 bases and J by 2 bases, with 8 bases between. DNA of the CDR3: TGTGCCACCAGTTCTCGTTACACAGATACGCAGTATTTT. Translated: CATSSRYTDTQYF.

V is TRBV29-1 and J is TRBJ2-5; D is perhaps TRBD2 (6 bases). Trimming stripped 8 bases from V and 1 base from J, with 11 bases between. Germline V lookup: CDR1 SQVTM, CDR2 ANQGSEA. CDR3 length: 12 residues. The CDR3 DNA follows: TGCAGCTCCGGGACTTTCCAAGAGACCCAGTACTTC. As protein: CSSGTFQETQYF.

The V and J genes are TRBV29-1 and TRBJ2-1, with a tentative D call TRBD1 (6 bases). The CDR3 sequence is 15 residues long. Between the trimmed V and J ends, which lost 0 bases and 8 bases, there was a span of 17 bases. The germline V gene encodes CDR1 SQVTM and CDR2 ANQGSEA. The CDR3 here is CSVEDRRQGWDEQFF. The CDR3 DNA reads TGCAGCGTTGAAGATCGCAGGCAGGGGTGGGATGAGCAGTTCTTC.

This chain connects TRBV6-5 to TRBJ2-1; 9 bases are shared with TRBD1. The V gene end was trimmed by 0 bases and the J gene end by 3 bases; junction bases not matched to a gene: 3. The CDR3 runs 16 residues. The germline gives CDR1 MNHEY, CDR2 SVGAGI. CDR3 DNA sequence: TGTGCCAGCAGTTACTCGCTGGGACAGGGCTACAATGAGCAGTTCTTC. Translated, it gives CASSYSLGQGYNEQFF.

The V and J genes are TRBV6-1 and TRBJ2-5, with D hard to call. V lost 8 bases to trimming and J lost 5 bases, with 15 bases between them. The V gene's germline CDR1 is MNHNS and CDR2 SASEGT. This CDR3 has 13 amino acids. CDR3 DNA sequence: TGTGCCAGCTCGACGCAGCCGAGCGAGACCCAGTACTTC. It encodes CASSTQPSETQYF.

This clonotype appeared once. This chain links TRBV19 with TRBJ1-5; no definite D call. Germline V CDR1 and CDR2: LNHDA, SQIVND (reference sequence). The V gene lost 4 bases and the J gene lost 7 bases, with 8 bases spanning the gap. The CDR3 is 12 residues long. Written as DNA, the CDR3 is TGTGCCAGTAGTACCCCTGGGCAGCCCCAGCATTTT. Translation: CASSTPGQPQHF.

The chain uses TRBV4-1 and TRBJ2-4; possibly TRBD1 or TRBD2 for D (5 bases each). CDR1 and CDR2 from the germline V gene are MGHRA and YSYEKL. CDR3 length: 16 residues. V lost 1 base and J lost 0, with 10 bases in between. The CDR3, as DNA: TGCGCCAGCAGCCAAGTCGGGGCGAAAGCCAAAAACATTCAGTACTTC. It translates to CASSQVGAKAKNIQYF.

This clonotype was seen only once. V is TRBV3-1 and J is TRBJ1-1, with D hard to call. The CDR3 contains 12 residues. Trimming took off 6 bases at V and 3 bases at J, with 8 bases between the two ends. CDR1 is LGHDT, CDR2 YNNKEL, per germline (reference sequence). DNA of the CDR3: TGTGCCAGCAGACAAATGGACACTGAAGCTTTCTTT. Its protein product is CASRQMDTEAFF. Full variable domain (missing parts from reference TRBV3-1 and TRBJ1-1): DTAVSQTPKYLVTQMGNDKSIKCEQNLGHDTMYWYKQDSKKFLKIMFSYNNKELIINETVPNRFSPKSPDKAHLNLHINSLELGDSAVYFCASRQMDTEAFFGQGTRLTVV.

DNA of the CDR3: TGTGCCAGCACAGGTGGGGCGGTGAACATTCAGTACTTC. Protein: CASTGGAVNIQYF. The chain carries TRBV28 and TRBJ2-4; TRBD1 might be the D (5 bases). This CDR3 is built from 13 residues. Trimming left V 7 bases short and J 7 bases short, with 14 bases between. Germline V gene lookup returns CDR1 MDHEN and CDR2 SYDVKM.

This chain connects TRBV20-1 to TRBJ1-2; 10 bases are a match to TRBD1. The V segment lost 2 bases and the J segment 6 bases; nucleotides outside the gene matches: 6. CDR1 is DFQATT, CDR2 SNEGSKA, per germline (reference sequence). This CDR3 comprises 14 residues. The CDR3 nucleotides are TGCAGTGCTAGATGGGACAGGGGTACCCATGGCTACACCTTC. Residues: CSARWDRGTHGYTF.

The V gene is TRBV4-2, the J gene TRBJ1-4; D remains unclear. The V end lost 4 bases, the J end lost 8 bases, and 11 bases lay between the germline ends. This CDR3 spans 13 amino acids. CDR1 is LGHNA and CDR2 is YNFKEQ in the germline V gene. CDR3 sequence (DNA): TGTGCCAGCAGCCCCGATATCGGGGAAAAACTGTTTTTT. This gives the protein CASSPDIGEKLFF.

The chain joins TRBV2 to TRBJ2-3, with D possibly matching TRBD1 (6 bases). V was clipped by 1 base and J by 2 bases, with 7 bases between them. Germline V gives CDR1 SNHLY, CDR2 FYNNEI. The CDR3 contains 14 residues. The CDR3 DNA reads TGTGCCAGCAGTGAAGACAGGGCCACAGATACGCAGTATTTT. Its protein product is CASSEDRATDTQYF.

The chain has TRBV3-1 and TRBJ1-1; the D is unclear. The CDR3 spans 14 residues. V lost 3 bases, J lost 1 base, and 9 bases lay in between. Germline assignment: CDR1 LGHDT and CDR2 YNNKEL (reference sequence). CDR3 in amino acids: CASSHGRWNTEAFF. In DNA form, the CDR3 reads TGTGCCAGCAGCCATGGAAGGTGGAACACTGAAGCTTTCTTT.

The V call is TRBV2, the J call TRBJ2-5, with 10 bases aligning to TRBD2. V trimming: 3 bases; J trimming: 5 bases; junction bases outside the gene matches: 6. This CDR3 has 15 amino acids. Germline CDR1 is SNHLY and CDR2 is FYNNEI. The CDR3 sequence: CASSEGTSATETQYF. In DNA, the CDR3 is TGTGCCAGCAGTGAGGGGACTAGCGCTACGGAGACCCAGTACTTC.

The chain links TRBV30 to TRBJ1-2; 7 nucleotides agree with TRBD1. The V gene's germline CDR1 is GTSNPN and CDR2 SVGIG (reference sequence). The CDR3 is 13 amino acids. CDR3: CAGSKEGARGYTF. The CDR3 nucleotides are TGTGCTGGTAGTAAAGAGGGGGCGCGGGGCTACACCTTC.

The chain has TRBV19 and TRBJ1-1, with D perhaps TRBD1 (5 bases). The CDR3 is 13 amino acids. V was pared by 2 bases and J by 4 bases, with 8 bases between. Germline values: CDR1 LNHDA, CDR2 SQIVND (reference sequence). CDR3 residues: CASSIQGSTEAFF. The CDR3 coding sequence is TGTGCCAGTAGTATACAGGGTAGCACTGAAGCTTTCTTT.

This chain connects TRBV14 to TRBJ2-5; TRBD2 is a possible D gene (6 bases). The CDR3 is 16 residues long. Trimming cost V 4 bases and J 1 base, with 16 bases left between them. The germline V gene encodes CDR1 SGHDN and CDR2 FVKESK. CDR3 sequence reads: CASSRGDLAFQETQYF. DNA for the CDR3: TGTGCCAGCAGCCGAGGCGACCTAGCGTTCCAAGAGACCCAGTACTTC.

V is TRBV3-1 and J is TRBJ2-1, with 13 bases matching TRBD2. The CDR3 extends over 18 amino acids. V dropped 2 bases and J dropped 4; count of bases not matched to a gene: 8. CDR1 and CDR2 (germline): LGHDT, YNNKEL (reference sequence). This CDR3 reads CASSQSALAGGLYNEQFF. The CDR3 DNA sequence: TGTGCCAGCAGCCAATCAGCACTAGCGGGGGGGTTATACAATGAGCAGTTCTTC.

This chain uses TRBV20-1 with TRBJ1-2; 7 positions agree with TRBD1. CDR1 is DFQATT, CDR2 SNEGSKA, per germline (reference sequence). The CDR3 spans 16 residues. V lost 0 bases and J lost 4; bases outside the gene matches: 11. CDR3 DNA sequence: TGCAGTGCTAGAGATCATTCGGGACAGTCTCTCTATGGCTACACCTTC. Translation: CSARDHSGQSLYGYTF.